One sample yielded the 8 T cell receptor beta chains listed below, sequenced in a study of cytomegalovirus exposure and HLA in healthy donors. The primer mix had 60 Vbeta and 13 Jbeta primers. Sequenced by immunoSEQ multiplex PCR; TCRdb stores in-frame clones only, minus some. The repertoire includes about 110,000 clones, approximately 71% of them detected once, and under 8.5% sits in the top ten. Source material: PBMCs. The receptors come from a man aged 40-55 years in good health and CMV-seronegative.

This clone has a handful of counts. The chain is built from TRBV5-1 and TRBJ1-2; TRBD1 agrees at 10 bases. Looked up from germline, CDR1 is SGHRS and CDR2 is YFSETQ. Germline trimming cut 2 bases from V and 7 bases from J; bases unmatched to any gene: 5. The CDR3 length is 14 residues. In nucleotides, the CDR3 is TGCGCCAGCAGCTTCCCGGGACAGGGGAGTGGCTACACCTTC. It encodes CASSFPGQGSGYTF.

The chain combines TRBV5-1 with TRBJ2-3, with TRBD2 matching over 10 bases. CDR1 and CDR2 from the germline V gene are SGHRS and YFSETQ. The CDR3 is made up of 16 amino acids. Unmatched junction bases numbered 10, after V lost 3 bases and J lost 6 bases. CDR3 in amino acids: CASSSESGGAGDTQYF. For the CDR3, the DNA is TGCGCCAGCAGCTCAGAAAGCGGGGGGGCGGGGGATACGCAGTATTTT.

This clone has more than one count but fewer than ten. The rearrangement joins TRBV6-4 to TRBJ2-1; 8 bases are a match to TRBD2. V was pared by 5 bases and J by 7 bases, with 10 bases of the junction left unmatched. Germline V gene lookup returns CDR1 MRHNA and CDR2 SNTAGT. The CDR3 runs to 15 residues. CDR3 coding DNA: TGTGCCAGCAGTCCCCTCCGGGGGGGCTCGAATGAGCAGTTCTTC. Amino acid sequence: CASSPLRGGSNEQFF.

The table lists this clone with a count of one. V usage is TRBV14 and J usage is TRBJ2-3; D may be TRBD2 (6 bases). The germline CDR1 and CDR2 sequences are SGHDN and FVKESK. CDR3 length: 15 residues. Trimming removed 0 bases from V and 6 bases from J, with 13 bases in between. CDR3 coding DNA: TGTGCCAGCAGCCAAGAACTAGCCGGTTTGGATACGCAGTATTTT. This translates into CASSQELAGLDTQYF.

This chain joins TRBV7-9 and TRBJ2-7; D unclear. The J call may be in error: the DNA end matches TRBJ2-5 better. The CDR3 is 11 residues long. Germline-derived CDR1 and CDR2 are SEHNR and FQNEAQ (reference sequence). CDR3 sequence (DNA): TGTGCCAGCACTATCTTGGAGACCCAGTACTTC. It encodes CASTILETQYF.

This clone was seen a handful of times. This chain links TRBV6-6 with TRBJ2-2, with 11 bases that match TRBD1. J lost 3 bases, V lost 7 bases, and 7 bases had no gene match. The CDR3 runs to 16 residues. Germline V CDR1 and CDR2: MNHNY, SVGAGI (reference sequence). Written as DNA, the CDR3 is TGTGCCAGCACCCAAGGGGACAGGGGGTACACCGGGGAGCTGTTTTTT. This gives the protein CASTQGDRGYTGELFF.

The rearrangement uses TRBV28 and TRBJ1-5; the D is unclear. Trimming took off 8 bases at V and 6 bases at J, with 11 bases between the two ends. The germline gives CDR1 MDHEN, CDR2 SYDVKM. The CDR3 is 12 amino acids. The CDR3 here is CASGLPRQPQHF. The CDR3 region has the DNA TGTGCCAGCGGACTACCTCGTCAGCCCCAGCATTTT.

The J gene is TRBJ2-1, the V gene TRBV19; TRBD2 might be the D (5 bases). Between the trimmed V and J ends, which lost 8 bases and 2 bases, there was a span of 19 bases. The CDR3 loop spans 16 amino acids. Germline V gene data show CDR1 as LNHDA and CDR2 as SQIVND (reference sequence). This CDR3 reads CASSHLPGVTYNEQFF. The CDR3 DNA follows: TGTGCCAGTTCCCATCTGCCCGGGGTGACCTACAATGAGCAGTTCTTC. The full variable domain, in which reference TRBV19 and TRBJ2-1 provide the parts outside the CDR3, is DGGITQSPKYLFRKEGQNVTLSCEQNLNHDAMYWYRQDPGQGLRLIYYSQIVNDFQKGDIAEGYSVSREKKESFPLTVTSAQKNPTAFYLCASSHLPGVTYNEQFFGPGTRLTVL.